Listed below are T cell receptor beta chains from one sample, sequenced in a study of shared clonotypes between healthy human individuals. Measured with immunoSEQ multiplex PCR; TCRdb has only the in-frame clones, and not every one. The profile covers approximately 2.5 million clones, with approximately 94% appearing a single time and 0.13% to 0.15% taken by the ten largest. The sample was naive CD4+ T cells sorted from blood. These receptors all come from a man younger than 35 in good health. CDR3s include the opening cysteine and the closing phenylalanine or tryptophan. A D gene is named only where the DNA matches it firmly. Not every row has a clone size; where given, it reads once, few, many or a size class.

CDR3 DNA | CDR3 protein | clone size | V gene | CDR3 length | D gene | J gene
TGTGCCAGCTCACTCAATGTTAGGGCTGGGTCACCCCTCCACTTT | CASSLNVRAGSPLHF | . | TRBV18 | 15 | . | TRBJ1-6
TGCAGCGTTGAAGGAGGCACAGATACGCAGTATTTT | CSVEGGTDTQYF | . | TRBV29-1 | 12 | . | TRBJ2-3
TGTGCCAGCGGTTGGGCGGAGGGAAACGAGCAGTACTTC | CASGWAEGNEQYF | . | TRBV18 | 13 | . | TRBJ2-7
TGTGCCAGCCGCTTCCTTGGGGATGATACGCAGTATTTT | CASRFLGDDTQYF | . | TRBV27 | 13 | . | TRBJ2-3
TGTGCCTGGAGTGTAGGACAGGGTTCATCCGGAAACACCATATATTTT | CAWSVGQGSSGNTIYF | . | TRBV30 | 16 | TRBD1 | TRBJ1-3
TGTGCCAGCAGAGGGGATTGGGGGTCCTACAATGAGCAGTTCTTC | CASRGDWGSYNEQFF | once | TRBV6-1 | 15 | . | TRBJ2-1
TGTGCCAGCAGTTACACTACGGGACTAGCGGACAAAAGGGGACTCTACAATGAGCAGTTCTTC | CASSYTTGLADKRGLYNEQFF | . | TRBV6-8 | 21 | TRBD2 | TRBJ2-1
TGTGCCAGCAGGTCTCTAGCGGGGGGGTTCGAGCAGTACTTC | CASRSLAGGFEQYF | . | TRBV7-2 | 14 | TRBD2 | TRBJ2-7
TGTGCCGGAAATACCGGGACAGGGGGCGCCTACACCTTC | CAGNTGTGGAYTF | . | TRBV6-6 | 13 | TRBD1 | TRBJ1-2
TGCGCCAGCACCCCCGGGACAGCCTATGGCTACACCTTC | CASTPGTAYGYTF | . | TRBV10-2 | 13 | TRBD1 | TRBJ1-2
TGTGCCAGTAGTATAGGAGCGGGACGGCTGAGGGAGCAGTACTTC | CASSIGAGRLREQYF | once | TRBV19 | 15 | TRBD2 | TRBJ2-7
TGTGCCAGCAGTTTAAGGCCCGGGCTAGCGGGAGAGAATGAGCAGTTCTTC | CASSLRPGLAGENEQFF | . | TRBV27 | 17 | TRBD2 | TRBJ2-1
TGCGCCAGCAGCTTGGATGCAGTCTTGAACTATGGCTACACCTTC | CASSLDAVLNYGYTF | . | TRBV5-1 | 15 | . | TRBJ1-2
TGTGCTAGCAGCCCATTTGTGGGTGGATTCTACAATGAGCAGTTCTTC | CASSPFVGGFYNEQFF | once | TRBV7-7 | 16 | . | TRBJ2-1
TGTGCCAGCAGCACAGATACGCAGTATTTT | CASSTDTQYF | . | TRBV21-1 | 10 | . | TRBJ2-3
TGTGCCAGTAGTATTGGGGGTGGGAGCACAGATACGCAGTATTTT | CASSIGGGSTDTQYF | . | TRBV19 | 15 | . | TRBJ2-3
TGTGCCAGCAGCTTACCATCGGGCGAACCGCAGTACTTC | CASSLPSGEPQYF | . | TRBV5-4 | 13 | . | TRBJ2-7
TGTGCCAGCAGTGGGACAGGGAAGGTCTCGTACGAGCAGTACTTC | CASSGTGKVSYEQYF | . | TRBV6-5 | 15 | TRBD1 | TRBJ2-7
TGTGCCAGCAGCGTACAAGGGCGAACTGAAGCTTTCTTT | CASSVQGRTEAFF | . | TRBV9 | 13 | . | TRBJ1-1
TGTGCCAGCAGCCAACCTGGAGTTTACAATGAGCAGTTCTTC | CASSQPGVYNEQFF | . | TRBV14 | 14 | . | TRBJ2-1
TGTGCCAGCAGTGCGGGACTCCGTAATGAGCAGTTCTTC | CASSAGLRNEQFF | . | TRBV6-5 | 13 | . | TRBJ2-1
TGTGCCAGCAGTCTTACCTTTACAGGGGCAGGAAACACCATATATTTT | CASSLTFTGAGNTIYF | . | TRBV27 | 16 | TRBD1 | TRBJ1-3
TGTGCCAGCAGACGAAGTCAGGGGGACTATGGCTACACCTTC | CASRRSQGDYGYTF | . | TRBV27 | 14 | TRBD1 | TRBJ1-2
TGTGCCAGCAGTTTAGCCTTGGACACCCGATGGGGCACTGAAGCTTTCTTT | CASSLALDTRWGTEAFF | . | TRBV28 | 17 | . | TRBJ1-1
TGTGCCAGCTCATCCACGAGGGACGTCTCTTCACCCCTCCACTTT | CASSSTRDVSSPLHF | . | TRBV18 | 15 | . | TRBJ1-6
TGTGCCAGCGGAGGGCGAACCGGGGAGCTGTTTTTT | CASGGRTGELFF | . | TRBV7-2 | 12 | . | TRBJ2-2
TGTGCCAGCAGTACAGGACAGAGGGGCAACAATGAGCAGTTCTTC | CASSTGQRGNNEQFF | . | TRBV6-5 | 15 | . | TRBJ2-1
TGTGCCAGCAGCTTAGGGACAGGGCGGAGCACAGATACGCAGTATTTT | CASSLGTGRSTDTQYF | . | TRBV7-9 | 16 | TRBD1 | TRBJ2-3
TGTGCCAGCAGCTTAGTAGCGGGAGGGCCGGGTGAGCAGTTCTTC | CASSLVAGGPGEQFF | . | TRBV7-2 | 15 | TRBD2 | TRBJ2-1
TGCGCCAGCAGCGGCAGGGGATCAGACGGGGAGCTGTTTTTT | CASSGRGSDGELFF | . | TRBV5-1 | 14 | . | TRBJ2-2
TGTGCCCATCCGCTAGTCGGGGGCTTGGGTGGCTACACCTTC | CAHPLVGGLGGYTF | . | TRBV5-4 | 14 | . | TRBJ1-2